This T cell receptor beta chain was identified during a study of metastatic and nonmetastatic thyroid tumors. About the research overall: From malignant and benign thyroid patients, repertoires in blood and in tumor or nodule tissue were compared. Study outcomes and limitations: The reported finding was significantly higher TCR beta diversity in malignant thyroid tumors relative to benign nodules, in blood and tumor.

Original handling: Clinicopathological groups differed in CDR3, with these differences serving to build a distant-metastasis classifier for papillary thyroid cancer. Using MiXCR, TCRdb re-called clones from the PCR reads. Clone size and V and J calls follow TCRdb, not the original study. This sample has roughly 35,000 clones, with around a sixth found just once. Germline V gene lookup returns CDR1 MNHNS and CDR2 SASEGT. The CDR3 extends over 17 amino acids. Trimming took off 3 bases at V and 3 bases at J, with 21 bases between the two ends. This clone is medium-sized (0.01 to 0.1%). What it binds is not known. Ahead of thyroid surgery, no patient had received treatment of any kind.

V is TRBV6-1 and J is TRBJ2-7; tentatively, D is TRBD2 (8 bases). The TCR sequence derives from a female donor with papillary thyroid cancer or a benign thyroid nodule (not recorded which). Some clones in this sample may be carry-over from other donors' samples. The source material was blood. This chain's CDR3 is CASSEGLIAGQFYEQYF. The DNA of the CDR3 is TGTGCCAGCAGTGAGGGATTAATAGCGGGACAGTTCTACGAGCAGTACTTC.